Presented here are 11 T cell receptor beta chains from one specimen sequenced in a study of T-cell memory formation after mild COVID-19 (dated by TCRdb to about 2021). Libraries were prepared through 5' RACE. The sequencing machine was an Illumina NovaSeq 6000. TCRdb handled the public reads itself, with Q25 trimming in fastp and clone calling in MiXCR, and kept productive beta chains. Rows matching on CDR3 protein sequence are summarized as one entry with the most common DNA and genes. Within this sample are approximately 570,000 distinct CDR3 sequences, with under 20% of them counted one time only. 12% of the sample is in the top ten clones. Sequencing was done on a sample of PBMCs or a T cell subset sorted from them (not recorded which). These receptors all come from an adult woman who had mild COVID-19 (a few samples of this study predate the infection). The sample titles of this study are shuffled in the database, so cell type and time point are left out; the donor was told from shared clones.

There are many counts of this clonotype. The V gene is TRBV5-1, the J gene TRBJ2-1; D remains unclear. The CDR3 spans 14 residues. V was shortened by 0 bases and J by 4 bases, with 8 bases between the two germline ends. CDR1 is SGHRS, CDR2 YFSETQ, per germline. CDR3 region: CASSLDTSYNEQFF. The CDR3 DNA is TGCGCCAGCAGCTTGGATACGTCGTACAATGAGCAGTTCTTC. Filled out from reference TRBV5-1 and TRBJ2-1, the complete variable domain reads KAGVTQTPRYLIKTRGQQVTLSCSPISGHRSVSWYQQTPGQGLQFLFEYFSETQRNKGNFPGRFSGRQFSNSRSEMNVSTLELGDSALYLCASSLDTSYNEQFFGPGTRLTVL.

This chain links TRBV7-9 with TRBJ1-2; TRBD1 matches at 9 bases. The CDR3 totals 15 residues. Trimming took 1 base from V and 10 from J; bases not matched to a gene: 10. Germline assignment: CDR1 SEHNR and CDR2 FQNEAQ (reference sequence). CDR3 in amino acids: CASSLERDRVRDYTF. The CDR3 DNA is TGTGCCAGCAGCTTAGAACGGGACAGGGTGAGGGACTACACCTTC.

There are a few counts of this clonotype. The chain couples TRBV29-1 to TRBJ2-5, with TRBD2 as a possible D gene (5 bases). With 0 bases removed from V and 0 bases from J, the gap between germline ends came to 11 bases. CDR1 and CDR2 (germline): SQVTM, ANQGSEA. The CDR3 length is 15 residues. This CDR3 reads CSVEDQADDQETQYF. The CDR3 coding sequence is TGCAGCGTTGAAGATCAAGCGGACGACCAAGAGACCCAGTACTTC.

This clonotype was seen more than once but under ten times. The V call is TRBV7-2, the J call TRBJ2-7; 9 positions agree with TRBD2. This CDR3 has 16 residues. J was trimmed by 2 bases and V by 1 base; bases with no gene match: 6. Germline-derived CDR1 and CDR2 are SGHTA and FQGNSA. The CDR3 reads CASSLGWREGPYEQYF. CDR3 DNA sequence: TGTGCCAGCAGCTTAGGGTGGCGGGAGGGCCCCTACGAGCAGTACTTC.

There are a few counts of this clonotype. The chain employs TRBV12-3 or TRBV12-4 and TRBJ2-7, with TRBD2 matching over 7 bases. The V segment lost 7 bases and the J segment 4 bases; nucleotides outside the gene matches: 7. The CDR3 runs 13 residues. The CDR3 region is CASTWGGGYEQYF. CDR3 nucleotides: TGTGCCAGCACCTGGGGGGGAGGGTACGAGCAGTACTTC.

The gene calls are TRBV15 and TRBJ1-4, with TRBD1 identical over 8 bases. Per germline, CDR1 LNHNV and CDR2 YYDKDF (reference sequence). The CDR3 has 17 residues. J was trimmed by 3 bases and V by 5 bases; bases with no gene match: 11. CDR3 nucleotide sequence: TGTGCCACCAGCCCGGACAGGGAGACATCGGCTAATGAAAAACTGTTTTTT. Translating gives CATSPDRETSANEKLFF. Supplemented by reference TRBV15 and TRBJ1-4, the full variable domain reads DAMVIQNPRYQVTQFGKPVTLSCSQTLNHNVMYWYQQKSSQAPKLLFHYYDKDFNNEADTPDNFQSRRPNTSFCFLDIRSPGLGDTAMYLCATSPDRETSANEKLFFGSGTQLSVL.

The V and J genes are TRBV18 and TRBJ2-7; 8 nucleotides line up with TRBD1. There are 13 residues in the CDR3. CDR1 is KGHSH and CDR2 is LQKENI in the germline V gene. V lost 6 bases to trimming and J lost 6 bases; unmatched junction nucleotides: 7. The CDR3 is CASSRTGRSEQYV. CDR3 DNA: TGTGCCAGCTCTAGGACAGGGCGTAGCGAGCAGTACGTC.

The sample holds a few counts of this clonotype. The rearrangement uses TRBV18 and TRBJ2-2; 7 bases are shared with TRBD1. CDR1 KGHSH and CDR2 LQKENI come from the germline V gene. The CDR3 is 17 residues long. V was pared by 3 bases and J by 0 bases, with 7 bases of the junction left unmatched. The CDR3 here is CASSPDRAFANTGELFF. In nucleotides, the CDR3 is TGTGCCAGCTCACCCGACAGGGCTTTCGCGAACACCGGGGAGCTGTTTTTT.

This chain links TRBV20-1 with TRBJ2-7; tentatively, D is TRBD2 (7 bases). The CDR3 contains 14 residues. Looked up from germline, CDR1 is DFQATT and CDR2 is SNEGSKA (reference sequence). V lost 3 bases, J lost 2 bases, and 14 bases lay in between. In nucleotides, the CDR3 is TGCAGTGCTAGTGTCGGGGGGCGTGCCTACGAGCAGTACTTC. Encoded protein: CSASVGGRAYEQYF.

The chain has TRBV20-1 and TRBJ1-1; 10 nucleotides align to TRBD1. Germline V lookup: CDR1 DFQATT, CDR2 SNEGSKA (reference sequence). With 2 bases clipped from V and 5 bases from J, the junction kept 14 bases outside the gene matches. The CDR3 is 17 residues long. The CDR3 region has the DNA TGCAGTGCTAGAACCCTGACAGGGGGCTTTAGGTTGACTGAAGCTTTCTTT. It is translated as CSARTLTGGFRLTEAFF.

This chain uses TRBV2 with TRBJ2-2; 10 bases are a match to TRBD2. Germline trimming cut 6 bases from V and 5 bases from J; bases unmatched to any gene: 3. Germline V gives CDR1 SNHLY, CDR2 FYNNEI. The CDR3 spans 14 residues. In DNA form, the CDR3 reads TGTGCCAGCAGACCTAGCGGGAGTACCGGGGAGCTGTTTTTT. This sequence encodes CASRPSGSTGELFF. The full variable domain, rest sourced from reference TRBV2 and TRBJ2-2, is EPEVTQTPSHQVTQMGQEVILRCVPISNHLYFYWYRQILGQKVEFLVSFYNNEISEKSEIFDDQFSVERPDGSNFTLKIRSTKLEDSAMYFCASRPSGSTGELFFGEGSRLTVL.